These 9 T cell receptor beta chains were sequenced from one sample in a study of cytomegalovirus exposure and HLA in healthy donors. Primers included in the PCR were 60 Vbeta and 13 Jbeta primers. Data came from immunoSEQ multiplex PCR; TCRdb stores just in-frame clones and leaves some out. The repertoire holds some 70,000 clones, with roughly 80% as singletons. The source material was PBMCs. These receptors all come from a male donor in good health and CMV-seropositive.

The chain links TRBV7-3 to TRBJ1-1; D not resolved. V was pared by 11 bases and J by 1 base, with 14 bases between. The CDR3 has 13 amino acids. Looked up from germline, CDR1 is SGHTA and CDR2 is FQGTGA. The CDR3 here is CASGSGSNTEAFF. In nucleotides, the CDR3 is TGTGCCTCTGGCAGCGGATCGAACACTGAAGCTTTCTTT.

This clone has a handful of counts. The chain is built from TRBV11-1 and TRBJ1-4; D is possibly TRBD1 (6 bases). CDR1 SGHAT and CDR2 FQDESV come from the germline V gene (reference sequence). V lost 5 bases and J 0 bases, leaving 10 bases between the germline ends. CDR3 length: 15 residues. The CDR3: CASSRTGPTNEKLFF. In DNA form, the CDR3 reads TGTGCCAGCAGCCGAACAGGGCCAACTAATGAAAAACTGTTTTTT. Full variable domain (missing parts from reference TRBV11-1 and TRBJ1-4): EAEVAQSPRYKITEKSQAVAFWCDPISGHATLYWYRQILGQGPELLVQFQDESVVDDSQLPKDRFSAERLKGVDSTLKIQPAELGDSAMYLCASSRTGPTNEKLFFGSGTQLSVL.

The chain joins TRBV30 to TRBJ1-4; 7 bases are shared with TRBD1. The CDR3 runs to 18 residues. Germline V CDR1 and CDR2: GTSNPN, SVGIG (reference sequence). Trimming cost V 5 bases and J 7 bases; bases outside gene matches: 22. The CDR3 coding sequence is TGTGCCTGGGGCATCGGGGACAGAGCTATTTCGATGGGTGAAAAACTGTTTTTT. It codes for CAWGIGDRAISMGEKLFF. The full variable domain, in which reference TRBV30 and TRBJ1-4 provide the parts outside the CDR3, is SQTIHQWPATLVQPVGSPLSLECTVEGTSNPNLYWYRQAAGRGLQLLFYSVGIGQISSEVPQNLSASRPQDRQFILSSKKLLLSDSGFYLCAWGIGDRAISMGEKLFFGSGTQLSVL.

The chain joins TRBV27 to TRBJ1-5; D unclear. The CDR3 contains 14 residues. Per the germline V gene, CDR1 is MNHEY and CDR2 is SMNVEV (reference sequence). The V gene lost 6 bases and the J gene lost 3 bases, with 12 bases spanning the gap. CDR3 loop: CASRRRELNQPQHF. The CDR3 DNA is TGTGCCAGCAGGCGCCGGGAGCTCAATCAGCCCCAGCATTTT.

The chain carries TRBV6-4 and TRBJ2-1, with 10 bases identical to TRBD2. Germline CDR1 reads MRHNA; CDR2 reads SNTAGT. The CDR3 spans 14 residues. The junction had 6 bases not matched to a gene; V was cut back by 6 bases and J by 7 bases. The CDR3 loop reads CASRSSGGINEQFF. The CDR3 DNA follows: TGTGCCAGCAGAAGTAGCGGGGGGATTAATGAGCAGTTCTTC.

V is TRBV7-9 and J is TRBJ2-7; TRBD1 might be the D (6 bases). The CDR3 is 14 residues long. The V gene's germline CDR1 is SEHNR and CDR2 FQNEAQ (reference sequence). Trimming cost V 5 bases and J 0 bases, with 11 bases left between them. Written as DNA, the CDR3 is TGTGCCAGCAGCCGCCAGGGGAGCTCCTACGAGCAGTACTTC. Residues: CASSRQGSSYEQYF.

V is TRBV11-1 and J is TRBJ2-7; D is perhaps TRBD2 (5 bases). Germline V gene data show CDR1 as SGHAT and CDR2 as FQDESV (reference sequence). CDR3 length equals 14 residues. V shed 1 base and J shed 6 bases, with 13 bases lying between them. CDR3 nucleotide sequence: TGTGCCAGCAGCTTAGGAGCCGGGATCCTCGAGCAGTACTTC. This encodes CASSLGAGILEQYF.

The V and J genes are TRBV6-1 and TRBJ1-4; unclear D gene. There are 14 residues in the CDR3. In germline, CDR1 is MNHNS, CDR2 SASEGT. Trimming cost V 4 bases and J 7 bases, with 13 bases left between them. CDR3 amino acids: CASSGRAPGEKLFF. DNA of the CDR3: TGTGCCAGCAGTGGGCGGGCGCCGGGTGAAAAACTGTTTTTT.

In DNA, the CDR3 is TGTGCCAGTAGTATGGTCGGGGGGAGCGGCTACGAGCAGTACTTC. It translates to CASSMVGGSGYEQYF. V usage is TRBV19 and J usage is TRBJ2-7; 7 bases are a match to TRBD2. The CDR3 spans 15 residues. V trimming: 3 bases; J trimming: 3 bases; junction bases outside the gene matches: 8. Germline loops: CDR1 LNHDA, CDR2 SQIVND (reference sequence).